What follows are 23 T cell receptor beta chains derived from one specimen sequenced in a study of chemoradiotherapy in HPV16-positive cancers. The data were produced by immunoSEQ multiplex PCR, yet TCRdb's version contains in-frame clones alone and is incomplete. The data show thousands of clones, roughly four fifths seen once. This material was collected from a patient who underwent chemoradiotherapy. All receptors derive from a human donor with HPV-associated anogenital cancer.

The genes are TRBV6-1 and TRBJ2-3, with D hard to call. The CDR3 sequence is 13 residues long. Trimming removed 3 bases from V and 2 bases from J, with 6 bases in between. CDR1 is MNHNS and CDR2 is SASEGT in the germline V gene. CDR3 protein: CASSDRHTDTQYF. Written as DNA, the CDR3 is TGTGCCAGCAGTGACCGGCACACAGATACGCAGTATTTT.

This clone came up once. This chain uses TRBV7-9 with TRBJ1-1; 8 nucleotides agree with TRBD1. J lost 4 bases, V lost 3 bases, and 7 bases had no gene match. The germline V gene encodes CDR1 SEHNR and CDR2 FQNEAQ (reference sequence). This CDR3 has 15 amino acids. CDR3 loop: CASSFLDRGSTEAFF. CDR3 coding DNA: TGTGCCAGCAGCTTCCTAGACAGGGGAAGCACTGAAGCTTTCTTT.

This chain joins TRBV5-1 and TRBJ1-2; TRBD1 aligns across 10 bases. Trimming cost V 4 bases and J 5 bases; bases outside gene matches: 8. The CDR3 has 15 residues. The germline gives CDR1 SGHRS, CDR2 YFSETQ. As DNA, the CDR3 is TGCGCCAGCAGCACGACAGGGGGCGCGGTATATGGCTACACCTTC. It codes for CASSTTGGAVYGYTF.

V and J are TRBV14 and TRBJ2-1, with D perhaps TRBD2 (5 bases). The CDR3 runs 17 residues. V shed 0 bases and J shed 8 bases, with 20 bases lying between them. Germline V gene lookup returns CDR1 SGHDN and CDR2 FVKESK. CDR3 residues: CASSQDRAGVVRHEQFF. The CDR3 DNA reads as TGTGCCAGCAGCCAAGATCGTGCGGGCGTAGTGAGACATGAGCAGTTCTTC.

The V and J genes are TRBV6-1 and TRBJ2-1, with a weak D call TRBD2 (6 bases). The V gene lost 2 bases and the J gene lost 9 bases, with 20 bases spanning the gap. The V gene's germline CDR1 is MNHNS and CDR2 SASEGT. This CDR3 is 16 amino acids long. CDR3 DNA sequence: TGTGCCAGCAGTGAATCCGGGACTCTCTCTTGGGGTGAGCAGTTCTTC. Translation: CASSESGTLSWGEQFF.

The chain employs TRBV4-1 and TRBJ2-5; D gene unclear. In germline, CDR1 is MGHRA, CDR2 YSYEKL. V was shortened by 3 bases and J by 5 bases, with 13 bases between the two germline ends. CDR3 length equals 14 residues. The CDR3 DNA sequence: TGCGCCAGCAGCCACGCCAAGATAGGGGAGACCCAGTACTTC. It translates to CASSHAKIGETQYF.

The chain uses TRBV6-5 and TRBJ2-1, with D maybe TRBD2 (5 bases). CDR3 length equals 15 residues. Germline V gene sequence: CDR1 MNHEY, CDR2 SVGAGI. Trimming took 6 bases from V and 3 from J, leaving 15 bases between them. CDR3 in amino acids: CASSLSRVHYNEQFF. CDR3 nucleotide sequence: TGTGCCAGCAGCCTCTCGAGGGTCCACTACAATGAGCAGTTCTTC.

V usage is TRBV9 and J usage is TRBJ1-2, with 8 bases aligning to TRBD1. The CDR3 covers 15 residues. Unmatched junction bases numbered 7, after V lost 2 bases and J lost 4 bases. Germline V gene lookup returns CDR1 SGDLS and CDR2 YYNGEE. The DNA of the CDR3 is TGTGCCAGCAGCGTCAATTCAGGGGGCGTCTATGGCTACACCTTC. Its translation: CASSVNSGGVYGYTF.

The chain links TRBV9 to TRBJ2-5, with D perhaps given as TRBD1 or TRBD2 (7 bases each). There are 15 residues in the CDR3. CDR1 is SGDLS and CDR2 is YYNGEE in the germline V gene. Trimming shortened V by 4 bases and J by 5 bases, and 18 bases separated the two germline ends. In DNA, the CDR3 is TGTGCCAGCAGCCATCAGGGGGGGGATACGGAGACCCAGTACTTC. Translated, it gives CASSHQGGDTETQYF.

The chain joins TRBV7-2 to TRBJ2-1; D gene unclear. Germline CDR1 SGHTA, CDR2 FQGNSA. Trimming removed 3 bases at V and 3 bases at J, with 6 bases between. There are 13 residues in the CDR3. The CDR3 protein is CASSLQNYNEQFF. The DNA for the CDR3 is TGTGCCAGCAGCTTGCAGAACTACAATGAGCAGTTCTTC.

This clone appeared a single time. The chain recombines TRBV6-1 with TRBJ1-1; D unclear. Trimming took 8 bases from V and 7 from J, leaving 17 bases between them. In germline, CDR1 is MNHNS, CDR2 SASEGT. The CDR3 runs to 13 residues. The CDR3 is CASRLEWVDEAFF. The CDR3 DNA reads as TGTGCCAGCCGACTCGAGTGGGTGGATGAAGCTTTCTTT.

CDR3 residues: CASSKEAAFSDGTSGIGDSYEQYF. Written as DNA, the CDR3 is TGTGCCAGCAGCAAAGAGGCGGCTTTTTCTGACGGGACTAGCGGGATTGGTGACTCCTACGAGCAGTACTTC. The chain employs TRBV21-1 and TRBJ2-7; the table gives TRBD2 as D, unverified against the DNA. TRBV21-1 represents a pseudogene. The CDR3 is 24 residues long.

V usage is TRBV5-1 and J usage is TRBJ2-7; D is unclear. CDR3 size: 14 residues. V was trimmed by 1 base and J by 1 base, leaving 9 bases between them. The germline V gene has CDR1 SGHRS and CDR2 YFSETQ. The CDR3 coding sequence is TGCGCCAGCAGCTTGCTCTCCCATTCCTACGAGCAGTACTTC. Residues: CASSLLSHSYEQYF.

This chain connects TRBV5-1 to TRBJ2-7, with 7 bases fitting TRBD2. The CDR3 totals 14 residues. Germline-derived CDR1 and CDR2 are SGHRS and YFSETQ. With V trimmed by 7 bases and J by 5 bases, 12 bases remained unmatched. The CDR3, as DNA: TGCGCCAGCGCCGTGGGGGGGGTCTTGGACGAGCAGTACTTC. Translation: CASAVGGVLDEQYF.

The V gene is TRBV6-5, the J gene TRBJ2-3, with a possible D match to TRBD1 (6 bases). The V end was cut by 6 bases, the J end by 8 bases, with 15 bases between. The germline V gene encodes CDR1 MNHEY and CDR2 SVGAGI. The CDR3 extends over 13 amino acids. This CDR3 reads CASSPGQTATQYF. The CDR3 coding sequence is TGTGCCAGCAGCCCTGGACAGACTGCTACGCAGTATTTT.

V usage is TRBV9 and J usage is TRBJ2-5; TRBD1 matches 8 bases. The germline V gene has CDR1 SGDLS and CDR2 YYNGEE. J lost 5 bases, V lost 3 bases, and 6 bases had no gene match. The CDR3 has 14 amino acids. CDR3: CASSAGQGWETQYF. The CDR3 nucleotides read TGTGCCAGCAGCGCAGGACAGGGCTGGGAGACCCAGTACTTC.

The chain employs TRBV29-1 and TRBJ2-5; weak D call: TRBD1 (8 bases). The germline V gene encodes CDR1 SQVTM and CDR2 ANQGSEA. The V and J ends lost 1 base and 4 bases respectively, with 19 bases between them. The CDR3 is made up of 16 amino acids. This CDR3 reads CSVEGLPDREGETQYF. The DNA for the CDR3 is TGCAGCGTTGAAGGCCTCCCGGACAGGGAGGGAGAGACCCAGTACTTC.

V usage is TRBV7-9 and J usage is TRBJ2-7, with TRBD1 matching over 9 bases. Looked up from germline, CDR1 is SEHNR and CDR2 is FQNEAQ (reference sequence). V shed 5 bases, J shed 5 bases, and the junction held 7 bases outside the gene matches. The CDR3 contains 14 residues. CDR3 bases: TGTGCCAGCAGCCCTAGGGACAGGGTACACGAGCAGTACTTC. Residues: CASSPRDRVHEQYF.

This clone was picked up a small number of times. The rearrangement links TRBV6-1 to TRBJ2-6, with D perhaps TRBD1 (5 bases). V was shortened by 6 bases and J by 4 bases, with 10 bases between the two germline ends. This CDR3 has 14 amino acids. The germline V gene has CDR1 MNHNS and CDR2 SASEGT. The CDR3 sequence: CASRDPGGANVLTF. CDR3 coding DNA: TGTGCCAGCAGGGATCCAGGGGGGGCCAACGTCCTGACTTTC.

V is TRBV27 and J is TRBJ1-5; D is perhaps TRBD1 (6 bases). Trimming left V 2 bases short and J 7 bases short, with 9 bases between. The CDR3 runs 13 residues. Germline V lookup: CDR1 MNHEY, CDR2 SMNVEV (reference sequence). CDR3 region: CASSLDRMQPQHF. The DNA of the CDR3 is TGTGCCAGCAGTTTAGACAGGATGCAGCCCCAGCATTTT.

The chain couples TRBV7-9 to TRBJ2-7, with 12 nucleotides matching TRBD2. This CDR3 region has 17 residues. The ends lost 5 bases at V and 7 bases at J; junction bases unmatched: 15. Germline V gene sequence: CDR1 SEHNR, CDR2 FQNEAQ (reference sequence). The CDR3 spells CASSTHLGLAGSKEQYF. The CDR3 coding sequence is TGTGCCAGCAGCACCCATCTGGGACTAGCGGGCTCTAAGGAGCAGTACTTC.

The chain uses TRBV7-9 and TRBJ1-5; tentatively, D is TRBD1 (5 bases). Between the trimmed V and J ends, which lost 3 bases and 7 bases, there was a span of 13 bases. CDR1 SEHNR and CDR2 FQNEAQ come from the germline V gene (reference sequence). This CDR3 is 14 amino acids long. CDR3 protein: CASSFGGRGQPQHF. DNA for the CDR3: TGTGCCAGCAGCTTTGGGGGTAGGGGACAGCCCCAGCATTTT. Variable domain in full (rest from reference TRBV7-9 and TRBJ1-5): DTGVSQNPRHKITKRGQNVTFRCDPISEHNRLYWYRQTLGQGPEFLTYFQNEAQLEKSRLLSDRFSAERPKGSFSTLEIQRTEQGDSAMYLCASSFGGRGQPQHFGDGTRLSIL.

The genes are TRBV5-4 and TRBJ1-6; D ambiguous. The CDR3 covers 12 residues. Germline CDR1 and CDR2: SGHNT and YYREEE (reference sequence). Deletions cut 1 base from V and 10 bases from J, with 6 bases between. The CDR3 loop is CASSLRSSPLHF. The CDR3 DNA follows: TGTGCCAGCAGCTTGCGAAGCTCACCCCTCCACTTT. The whole variable domain, filled in from reference TRBV5-4 and TRBJ1-6, reads ETGVTQSPTHLIKTRGQQVTLRCSSQSGHNTVSWYQQALGQGPQFIFQYYREEENGRGNFPPRFSGLQFPNYSSELNVNALELDDSALYLCASSLRSSPLHFGNGTRLTVT.